The sequence of this T cell receptor (beta chain) was determined in a study of cytomegalovirus exposure and HLA in healthy donors. Germline loops: CDR1 LNHDA, CDR2 SQIVND (reference sequence). CDR3 length: 13 amino acids. Trimming took 5 bases from V and 3 from J, leaving 8 bases between them. The primer mix had 60 Vbeta and 13 Jbeta primers. Produced via immunoSEQ multiplex PCR; TCRdb's table is partial and in-frame only. The sample spans tens of thousands of clones; the ten largest clones claim 5.9%. This receptor was obtained from a human donor in good health. The sample consisted of PBMCs. The chain combines TRBV19 with TRBJ1-5; TRBD1 might be the D (6 bases). The CDR3 coding sequence is TGTGCCAGTAGTGGACAGATCAATCAGCCCCAGCATTTT. It translates to CASSGQINQPQHF.